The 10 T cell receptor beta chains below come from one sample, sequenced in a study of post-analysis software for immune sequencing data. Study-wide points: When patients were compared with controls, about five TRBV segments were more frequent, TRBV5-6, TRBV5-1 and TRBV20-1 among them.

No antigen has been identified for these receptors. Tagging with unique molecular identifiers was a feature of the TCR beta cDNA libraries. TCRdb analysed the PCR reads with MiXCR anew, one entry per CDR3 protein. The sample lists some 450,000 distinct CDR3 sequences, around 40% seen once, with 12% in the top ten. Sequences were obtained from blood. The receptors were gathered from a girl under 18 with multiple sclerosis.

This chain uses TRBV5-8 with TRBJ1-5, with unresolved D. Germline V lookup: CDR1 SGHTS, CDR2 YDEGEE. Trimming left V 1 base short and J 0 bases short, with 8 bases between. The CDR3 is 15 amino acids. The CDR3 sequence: CASSLSGHSNQPQHF. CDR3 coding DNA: TGTGCCAGCAGCTTGAGTGGTCATAGCAATCAGCCCCAGCATTTT.

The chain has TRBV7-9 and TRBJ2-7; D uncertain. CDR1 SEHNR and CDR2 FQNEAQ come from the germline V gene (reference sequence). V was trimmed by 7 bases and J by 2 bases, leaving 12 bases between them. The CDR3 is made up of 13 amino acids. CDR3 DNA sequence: TGTGCCAGCATGTCAGGCGGCCCCTACGAGCAGTACTTC. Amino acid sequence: CASMSGGPYEQYF.

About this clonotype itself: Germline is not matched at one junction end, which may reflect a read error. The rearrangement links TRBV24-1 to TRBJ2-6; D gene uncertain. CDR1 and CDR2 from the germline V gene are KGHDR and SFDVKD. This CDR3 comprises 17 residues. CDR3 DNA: TGTGCCACCAGTGACACCCCGGGTGGAAGTGGGGTCAACGTCCTGACTTTC. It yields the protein CATSDTPGGSGVNVLTF.

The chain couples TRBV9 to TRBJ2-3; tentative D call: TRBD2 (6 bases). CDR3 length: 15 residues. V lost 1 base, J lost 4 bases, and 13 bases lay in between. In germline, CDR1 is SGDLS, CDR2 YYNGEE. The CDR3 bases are TGTGCCAGCAGCGTACCGGCTAGCGCGGCAGATACGCAGTATTTT. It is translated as CASSVPASAADTQYF. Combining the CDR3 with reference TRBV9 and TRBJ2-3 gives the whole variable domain DSGVTQTPKHLITATGQRVTLRCSPRSGDLSVYWYQQSLDQGLQFLIQYYNGEERAKGNILERFSAQQFPDLHSELNLSSLELGDSALYFCASSVPASAADTQYFGPGTRLTVL.

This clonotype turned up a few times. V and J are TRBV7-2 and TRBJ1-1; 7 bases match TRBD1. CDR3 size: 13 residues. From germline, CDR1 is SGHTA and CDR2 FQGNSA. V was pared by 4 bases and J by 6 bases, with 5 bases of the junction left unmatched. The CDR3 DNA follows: TGTGCCAGCAGCTCGACAGGGCCGGCTGAAGCTTTCTTT. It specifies CASSSTGPAEAFF.

The chain's CDR3 is CASSLKGLAEQYF. DNA for the CDR3: TGTGCCAGCAGCTTGAAGGGGCTCGCCGAGCAGTACTTC. The chain is built from TRBV7-9 and TRBJ2-7; D possibly corresponds to TRBD1 (5 bases). The CDR3 spans 13 residues. V dropped 3 bases and J dropped 6 bases, with 12 bases sitting between them. From germline, CDR1 is SEHNR and CDR2 FQNEAQ (reference sequence). The complete variable domain, with remaining parts taken from reference TRBV7-9 and TRBJ2-7, reads DTGVSQNPRHKITKRGQNVTFRCDPISEHNRLYWYRQTLGQGPEFLTYFQNEAQLEKSRLLSDRFSAERPKGSFSTLEIQRTEQGDSAMYLCASSLKGLAEQYFGPGTRLTVT.

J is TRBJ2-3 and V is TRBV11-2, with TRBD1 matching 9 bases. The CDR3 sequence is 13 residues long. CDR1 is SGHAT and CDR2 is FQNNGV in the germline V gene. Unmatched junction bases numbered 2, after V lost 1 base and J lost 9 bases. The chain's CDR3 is CASSLVGQGTQYF. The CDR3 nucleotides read TGTGCCAGCAGCTTAGTGGGACAGGGAACGCAGTATTTT.

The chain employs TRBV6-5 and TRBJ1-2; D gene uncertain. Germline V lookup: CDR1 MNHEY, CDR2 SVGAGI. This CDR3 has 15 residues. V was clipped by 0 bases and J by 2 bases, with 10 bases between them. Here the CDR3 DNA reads TGTGCCAGCAGTTACTCGACTCACAGAAACTATGGCTACACCTTC. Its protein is CASSYSTHRNYGYTF.

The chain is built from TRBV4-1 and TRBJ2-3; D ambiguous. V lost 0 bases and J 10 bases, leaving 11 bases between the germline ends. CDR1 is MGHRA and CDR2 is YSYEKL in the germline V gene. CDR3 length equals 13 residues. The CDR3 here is CASSQEASLPQYF. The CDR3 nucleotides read TGCGCCAGCAGCCAAGAGGCTTCACTCCCGCAGTATTTT.

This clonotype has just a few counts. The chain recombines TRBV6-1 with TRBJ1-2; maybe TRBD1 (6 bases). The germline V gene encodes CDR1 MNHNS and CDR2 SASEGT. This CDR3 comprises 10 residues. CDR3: CAGQRYGYTF. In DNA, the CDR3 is TGTGCAGGACAGCGCTATGGCTACACCTTC.